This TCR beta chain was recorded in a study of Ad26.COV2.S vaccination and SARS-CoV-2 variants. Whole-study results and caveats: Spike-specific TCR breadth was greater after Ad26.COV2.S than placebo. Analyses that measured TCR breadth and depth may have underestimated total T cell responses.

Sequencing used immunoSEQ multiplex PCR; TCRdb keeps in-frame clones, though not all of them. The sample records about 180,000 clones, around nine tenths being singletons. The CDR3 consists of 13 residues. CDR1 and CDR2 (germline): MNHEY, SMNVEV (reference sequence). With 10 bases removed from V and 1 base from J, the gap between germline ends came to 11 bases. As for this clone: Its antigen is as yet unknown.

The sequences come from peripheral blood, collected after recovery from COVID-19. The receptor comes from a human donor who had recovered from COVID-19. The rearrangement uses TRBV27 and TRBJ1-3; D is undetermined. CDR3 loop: CATAVSSGNTIYF. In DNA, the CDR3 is TGTGCCACCGCGGTCAGTTCTGGAAACACCATATATTTT.